This T cell receptor (beta chain) was sequenced in a study of blood T cell repertoires in COVID-19. Across the study: Acute-phase and convalescent COVID-19 samples originated in the United States, Italy and Spain. PBMCs, B-cell-depleted T cells, or T cells provided the cDNA or gDNA that made up the material.

Original methodology: Researchers report that nucleated cell counts were estimated from reference gene primer amplification. Only in-frame clones appear in the TCRdb table, and some are missing; sequencing was by immunoSEQ multiplex PCR. That table gives V, J and clone size, and the DNA gave D and trimming. The table shows approximately 230,000 clones, with roughly 80% occurring only once. Specimen: peripheral blood. The sequence derives from a man older than 75 with acute or convalescent COVID-19.

CDR3 nucleotides: TGTGCCAGCAGCCAAGATAGCCTAAGCGGGAGAAACGAGCAGTACTTC. Translating gives CASSQDSLSGRNEQYF. The V gene is TRBV3-1 (or the pseudogene TRBV3-2), the J gene TRBJ2-7; 8 positions match TRBD2. This CDR3 is 16 amino acids long. V lost 0 bases to trimming and J lost 5 bases; unmatched junction nucleotides: 9. Per germline, CDR1 LGHDT and CDR2 YNNKEL (reference sequence).